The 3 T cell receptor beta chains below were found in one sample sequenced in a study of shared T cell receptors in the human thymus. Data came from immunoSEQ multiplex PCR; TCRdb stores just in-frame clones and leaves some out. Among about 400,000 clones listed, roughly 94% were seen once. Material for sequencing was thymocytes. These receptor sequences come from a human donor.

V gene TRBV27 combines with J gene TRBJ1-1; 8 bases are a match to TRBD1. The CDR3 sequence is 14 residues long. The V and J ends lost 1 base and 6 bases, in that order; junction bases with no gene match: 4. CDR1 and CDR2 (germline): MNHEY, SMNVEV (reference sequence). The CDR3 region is CASSLFRGRAEAFF. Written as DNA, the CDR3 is TGTGCCAGCAGTTTATTCAGGGGGCGAGCTGAAGCTTTCTTT.

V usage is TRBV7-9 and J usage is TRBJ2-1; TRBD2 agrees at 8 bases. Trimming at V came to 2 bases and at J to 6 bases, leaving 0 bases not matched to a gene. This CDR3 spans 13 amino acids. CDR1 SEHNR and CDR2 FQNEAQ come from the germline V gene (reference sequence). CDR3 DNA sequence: TGTGCCAGCAGCTTAAGCGGGAGCAATGAGCAGTTCTTC. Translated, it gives CASSLSGSNEQFF.

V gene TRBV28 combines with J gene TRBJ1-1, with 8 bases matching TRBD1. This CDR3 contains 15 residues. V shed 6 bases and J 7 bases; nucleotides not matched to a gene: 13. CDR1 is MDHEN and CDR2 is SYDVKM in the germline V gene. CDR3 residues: CASRHPTGRGLEAFF. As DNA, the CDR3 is TGTGCCAGCAGACACCCGACTGGCAGGGGGCTTGAAGCTTTCTTT.